Each of the 23 T cell receptor beta chains below was sequenced from the same sample in a study of breast tumors, draining lymph nodes, adjacent tissues. TCRdb analysed the multiplex PCR reads with MiXCR anew, one entry per CDR3 protein. The sample includes about 35,000 distinct CDR3 sequences, roughly 32% seen only once; the top ten take 11%. The sequenced material came from breast tumor tissue. The receptors come from a female donor with breast cancer. Some clones in this sample may be carry-over from other donors' samples.

This clonotype was seen at least ten times. This chain uses TRBV6-6 with TRBJ2-7, with D perhaps matching TRBD1 (5 bases). This CDR3 spans 12 amino acids. V dropped 5 bases and J dropped 5 bases, with 10 bases sitting between them. Germline loops: CDR1 MNHNY, CDR2 SVGAGI (reference sequence). CDR3 coding DNA: TGTGCCAGCAGTCCAGGGAACCACGAGCAGTACTTC. Protein sequence: CASSPGNHEQYF.

On this clonotype itself: This could be a read error, since a much larger clone is one nucleotide away. This chain joins TRBV11-2 and TRBJ2-2, with a tentative D call TRBD2 (6 bases). The CDR3 extends over 15 amino acids. Germline V CDR1 and CDR2: SGHAT, FQNNGV. The ends were cut back, 3 bases at V and 15 bases at J, with 23 bases in the middle. The chain's CDR3 is CASSFPPGGTGLMFF. The DNA for the CDR3 is TGTGCCAGCAGCTTCCCTCCCGGGGGAACAGGCTTGATGTTTTTT.

The V gene is TRBV7-8, the J gene TRBJ1-2; 9 positions match TRBD1. Trimming cost V 2 bases and J 0 bases; bases outside gene matches: 4. The V gene's germline CDR1 is SGHVS and CDR2 FQNEAQ. This CDR3 comprises 16 residues. CDR3: CASSLKDRGTNYGYTF. The CDR3 bases are TGTGCCAGCAGCTTAAAGGACAGGGGAACTAACTATGGCTACACCTTC.

Notes on this clonotype: This may be a read error: a much more frequent sequence differs by one nucleotide. The conserved final phenylalanine or tryptophan is absent from the CDR3, which likely points to a read error. The chain links TRBV13 to TRBJ2-2; TRBD2 aligns across 7 bases. Germline V gene data show CDR1 as PRHDT and CDR2 as FYEKMQ (reference sequence). With V trimmed by 5 bases and J by 3 bases, 9 bases remained unmatched. The CDR3 has 16 residues. The CDR3 coding sequence is TGTGCCAGCAGCACCAGAGCGGGAACGTACACCGGGGAGCTGTTTGTT. It is translated as CASSTRAGTYTGELFV.

The chain recombines TRBV10-3 with TRBJ1-6; D unresolved. There are 12 residues in the CDR3. The germline gives CDR1 ENHRY, CDR2 SYGVKD. The germline V and J ends were trimmed by 2 bases and 7 bases, with 3 bases remaining between them. This chain's CDR3 is CAISEINSPLHF. The CDR3 region has the DNA TGTGCCATCAGTGAGATAAATTCACCCCTCCACTTT.

The V gene is TRBV7-2, the J gene TRBJ2-7; the match to TRBD2 covers 7 bases. V shed 1 base and J 4 bases; nucleotides not matched to a gene: 4. Germline V gene data show CDR1 as SGHTA and CDR2 as FQGNSA. CDR3 size: 14 residues. The CDR3 region is CASSLGEGLYEQYF. As DNA, the CDR3 is TGTGCCAGCAGCTTAGGGGAGGGGTTGTACGAGCAGTACTTC.

V is TRBV30 and J is TRBJ2-5, with 12 bases matching TRBD2. CDR1 is GTSNPN, CDR2 SVGIG, per germline (reference sequence). This CDR3 is 14 amino acids long. The V and J ends lost 8 bases and 4 bases, in that order; junction bases with no gene match: 8. The CDR3 reads CAGKLAGGGETQYF. For the CDR3, the DNA is TGTGCCGGAAAGCTAGCGGGAGGGGGAGAGACCCAGTACTTC. Supplemented by reference TRBV30 and TRBJ2-5, the full variable domain reads SQTIHQWPATLVQPVGSPLSLECTVEGTSNPNLYWYRQAAGRGLQLLFYSVGIGQISSEVPQNLSASRPQDRQFILSSKKLLLSDSGFYLCAGKLAGGGETQYFGPGTRLLVL.

This clonotype was counted many times. The V and J genes are TRBV5-1 and TRBJ2-2; 11 nucleotides align to TRBD2. The ends lost 6 bases at V and 6 bases at J; junction bases unmatched: 10. The germline V gene has CDR1 SGHRS and CDR2 YFSETQ. The CDR3 contains 16 residues. CDR3 loop: CASTPIAGGAPGELFF. Here the CDR3 DNA reads TGCGCCAGCACTCCTATAGCGGGAGGGGCCCCCGGGGAGCTGTTTTTT.

The CDR3 protein is CASSGAGGPGDTQYF. The CDR3 DNA reads as TGTGCCAGCAGCGGGGCGGGAGGGCCCGGGGATACGCAGTATTTT. The chain is built from TRBV7-2 and TRBJ2-3; TRBD2 aligns across 9 bases. J lost 6 bases, V lost 5 bases, and 9 bases had no gene match. The CDR3 consists of 15 residues. Germline CDR1 SGHTA, CDR2 FQGNSA.

Many counts were recorded for this clonotype. V gene TRBV19 combines with J gene TRBJ2-3; 7 nucleotides agree with TRBD1. The germline V gene encodes CDR1 LNHDA and CDR2 SQIVND (reference sequence). CDR3 size: 14 residues. The J segment lost 2 bases and the V segment lost 5 bases, leaving 4 bases of the junction unmatched. The CDR3 sequence: CASSLGTATDTQYF. Written as DNA, the CDR3 is TGTGCCAGTAGTCTCGGGACAGCCACAGATACGCAGTATTTT.

Concerning this clonotype itself: A much bigger clone sits one base away, suggesting this may be a read error. This rearrangement joins TRBV12-3 or TRBV12-4 to TRBJ2-2; no firm D call. The CDR3 runs to 14 residues. V lost 5 bases and J 5 bases, leaving 12 bases between the germline ends. CDR3 in DNA: TGTGCCAGCAGTCCTGGCAGCAGGACCGGGGAGCTGTTTTTT. It yields the protein CASSPGSRTGELFF.

At least ten counts were recorded for this clonotype. The rearrangement uses TRBV7-9 and TRBJ2-1, with D tentatively TRBD2 (5 bases). Germline V gives CDR1 SEHNR, CDR2 FQNEAQ (reference sequence). V was clipped by 6 bases and J by 4 bases, with 16 bases between them. This CDR3 region has 15 residues. CDR3 nucleotides: TGTGCCAGCAGTTCCCCGGGGTCCGGATACAATGAGCAGTTCTTC. Protein product: CASSSPGSGYNEQFF.

This clonotype was seen only once. An end of the junction does not agree with germline; a read error may underlie this. The rearrangement uses TRBV25-1 and TRBJ2-3; 9 nucleotides line up with TRBD1. The CDR3 has 14 residues. Germline CDR1 is MGHDK and CDR2 is SYGVNS. CDR3 nucleotides: TGTGCCAACAGTGAAACAGGGGGCACAGATACGCAGTGTTTT. This codes for CANSETGGTDTQCF.

Many counts were recorded for this clonotype. This chain uses TRBV6-1 with TRBJ2-5, with D uncertain. Germline V gene sequence: CDR1 MNHNS, CDR2 SASEGT. V gave up 3 bases and J gave up 1 base, with 9 bases separating them. This CDR3 comprises 14 residues. CDR3 nucleotide sequence: TGTGCCAGCAGTGACCACCATACCCAAGAGACCCAGTACTTC. Translation: CASSDHHTQETQYF.

The V call is TRBV9, the J call TRBJ2-1; D uncertain. The CDR3 is 15 residues long. V was pared by 4 bases and J by 1 base, with 12 bases between. The germline V gene encodes CDR1 SGDLS and CDR2 YYNGEE. CDR3 loop: CASSSEGYSYNEQFF. The CDR3 DNA reads TGTGCCAGCAGCTCAGAAGGGTATTCCTACAATGAGCAGTTCTTC.

This clonotype was seen repeatedly, ten times or more. The V gene is TRBV12-3 or TRBV12-4, the J gene TRBJ1-5; D gene uncertain. The CDR3 consists of 14 residues. Trimming pared 6 bases from V and 6 bases from J, leaving 15 bases between. The CDR3 DNA sequence: TGTGCCAGCAGAAGCCGGGCCCCCGGTCAGCCCCAGCATTTT. It codes for CASRSRAPGQPQHF.

In this sample, this clonotype turned up many times. The chain combines TRBV7-9 with TRBJ2-7; D uncertain. Per the germline V gene, CDR1 is SEHNR and CDR2 is FQNEAQ (reference sequence). V lost 4 bases and J 5 bases, leaving 9 bases between the germline ends. The CDR3 covers 12 residues. The CDR3 nucleotides read TGTGCCAGCAGCTCCTCTAGGGACGAGCAGTACTTC. Its protein is CASSSSRDEQYF.

This clonotype was detected many times. This chain connects TRBV12-3 or TRBV12-4 to TRBJ1-3, with D hard to call. With 6 bases removed from V and 4 bases from J, the gap between germline ends came to 10 bases. CDR3 length: 13 residues. In DNA form, the CDR3 reads TGTGCCAGCAGGCCCGGAGGAGGAAACACCATATATTTT. Protein: CASRPGGGNTIYF.

Worth noting for this clonotype: A much larger clone differs from this one at a single base, so this may be a read error. The chain joins TRBV2 to TRBJ1-4; D is unclear. Germline CDR1 and CDR2: SNHLY and FYNNEI. The CDR3 runs to 14 residues. As DNA, the CDR3 is TGTGCCAGCAGTGAAGGCGGATATAATGAAGAACTGTTTTTT. Translation gives CASSEGGYNEELFF.

This clonotype occurred once. The rearrangement joins TRBV18 to TRBJ2-7; 8 bases are a match to TRBD1. Losses at the gene ends were 3 bases for V and 3 bases for J; bases not matched to a gene: 7. CDR1 is KGHSH and CDR2 is LQKENI in the germline V gene. This CDR3 is built from 15 residues. DNA of the CDR3: TGTGCCAGCTCACCCTCAGGGGGCATACACTACGAGCAGTACTTC. As protein: CASSPSGGIHYEQYF. Combining the CDR3 with reference TRBV18 and TRBJ2-7 gives the whole variable domain NAGVMQNPRHLVRRRGQEARLRCSPMKGHSHVYWYRQLPEEGLKFMVYLQKENIIDESGMPKERFSAEFPKEGPSILRIQQVVRGDSAAYFCASSPSGGIHYEQYFGPGTRLTVT.

Concerning this clonotype itself: An end of the junction does not agree with germline; a read error may underlie this. The chain employs TRBV24-1 and TRBJ2-1; 10 positions match TRBD1. Germline lookup yields CDR1 KGHDR and CDR2 SFDVKD. The CDR3 runs to 15 residues. The CDR3 protein is CVTSDPGQGMGEQFF. The CDR3 DNA follows: TGTGTCACCAGTGATCCGGGACAGGGGATGGGTGAGCAGTTCTTC.

In this sample, this clonotype turned up many times. This sequence joins TRBV12-3 or TRBV12-4 and TRBJ2-3; 15 bases line up with TRBD2. This CDR3 has 15 residues. Trimming took 6 bases from V and 6 from J; bases not matched to a gene: 4. The CDR3 loop reads CASSPGTSGRDTQYF. CDR3 nucleotide sequence: TGTGCCAGCAGCCCCGGGACTAGCGGGAGGGATACGCAGTATTTT.

In its sample, this clonotype was seen many times. The chain combines TRBV6-1 with TRBJ2-5; D is unresolved. Germline lookup yields CDR1 MNHNS and CDR2 SASEGT. CDR3 size: 13 residues. The V and J ends lost 9 bases and 1 base respectively, with 12 bases between them. The CDR3 sequence: CASKLGIQETQYF. CDR3 coding DNA: TGTGCCAGTAAACTCGGAATCCAAGAGACCCAGTACTTC.